This T cell receptor (beta chain) was identified during a study of shared clonotypes between healthy human individuals. CD8 cells classed as naive were CD45RO-negative and positively selected for CCR7, excluding terminally differentiated effector memory CD45RA+ cells. Clones were read by immunoSEQ multiplex PCR, and TCRdb kept only the in-frame ones, dropping some. This table has about 2.1 million clones, about 93% appearing once. The sequence was obtained from a young man in good health. Some clones in this sample may be carry-over from other donors' samples. Sequencing was done on a sample of naive CD8+ T cells from PBMCs.

The CDR3 coding sequence is TGCGCCAGCAGATCAGGGGGCGATGAGCAGTTCTTC. This gives the protein CASRSGGDEQFF. V and J are TRBV5-1 and TRBJ2-1; 8 bases map to TRBD1. This CDR3 has 12 residues. The ends lost 5 bases at V and 8 bases at J; junction bases unmatched: 3. Per germline, CDR1 SGHRS and CDR2 YFSETQ.